This is a list of T cell receptor beta chains from one sample in a study of T cell responses to AZD1222 COVID-19 vaccine. TCRdb's copy holds only in-frame clones and misses some; the assay was immunoSEQ multiplex PCR. Found here are about 74,000 clones, around 90% of them singletons; the top ten hold 8%. Sequences were derived from peripheral blood, sampled 28 days after the second AZD1222 dose. These receptors all come from an adult who received the AZD1222 COVID-19 vaccine. CDR3s include the opening cysteine and the closing phenylalanine or tryptophan. A D gene is named only where the DNA matches it firmly. Clone sizes are given selectively: once, few, many, or a class where the clone is expanded.

TRBJ1-5 | TRBV28 | 14 | . | . | TGTGCCAGCAAAGGACACCTTAGCAATCAGCCCCAGCATTTT | CASKGHLSNQPQHF
TRBJ1-1 | TRBV28 | 12 | . | . | TGTGCCAGCAGTTTAGTGGAGGCTGAAGCTTTCTTT | CASSLVEAEAFF
TRBJ1-1 | TRBV3-1/TRBV3-2 | 12 | . | . | TGTGCCAGCAGCCAAGATAGAGGTGAAGCTTTCTTT | CASSQDRGEAFF
TRBJ2-1 | TRBV4-1 | 14 | . | . | TGCGCCAGCAGCCAGGGCGGGACCTACAATGAGCAGTTCTTC | CASSQGGTYNEQFF
TRBJ2-1 | TRBV6-2/TRBV6-3 | 15 | TRBD1 | . | TGTGCCAGCAGTACCTGGGACAGGGGGCGCAATGAGCAGTTCTTC | CASSTWDRGRNEQFF
TRBJ2-1 | TRBV29-1 | 15 | TRBD2 | . | TGCAGCGCGCGCTCGGGAACTAGCGGGGACAATGAGCAGTTCTTC | CSARSGTSGDNEQFF
TRBJ1-2 | TRBV29-1 | 13 | . | . | TGCAGCGTTGGCAGGGGAGCTAACTATGGCTACACCTTC | CSVGRGANYGYTF
TRBJ1-1 | TRBV6-2/TRBV6-3 | 18 | . | . | TGTGCCAGCAGTTACGATTCGAAATGGGGGACGAGGAACACTGAAGCTTTCTTT | CASSYDSKWGTRNTEAFF
TRBJ1-5 | TRBV2 | 15 | . | . | TGTGCCAGCAGGATCAGGGGAGAGGGCAATCAGCCCCAGCATTTT | CASRIRGEGNQPQHF
TRBJ2-1 | TRBV3-1/TRBV3-2 | 14 | . | . | TGTGCCAGCAGCCAAGGGCGGTGGGGCGTAGAGCAGTTCTTC | CASSQGRWGVEQFF
TRBJ1-1 | TRBV7-8 | 14 | . | once | TGTGCCAGCAGCCCCCTAAATTTGAACACTGAAGCTTTCTTT | CASSPLNLNTEAFF
TRBJ1-2 | TRBV7-9 | 13 | . | . | TGTGCCAGCAGCTTAGACGGGGGGCTTGGCTACACCTTC | CASSLDGGLGYTF
TRBJ2-2 | TRBV19 | 14 | . | . | TGTGCCAGTAGTATAGATCTATATACCGGGGAGCTGTTTTTT | CASSIDLYTGELFF
TRBJ1-2 | TRBV3-1/TRBV3-2 | 14 | TRBD1 | . | TGTGCCAGCAGCCATGTCACAGGGGCCGAGGGCTACACCTTC | CASSHVTGAEGYTF
TRBJ1-3 | TRBV28 | 16 | . | . | TGTGCCAGCATGTTCGGAGGGGCTTCCTCTGGAAACACCATATATTTT | CASMFGGASSGNTIYF
TRBJ1-1 | TRBV6-5 | 14 | TRBD1 | . | TGTGCCAGCAGTATGGGACAGGCGAACACTGAAGCTTTCTTT | CASSMGQANTEAFF
TRBJ1-5 | TRBV4-3 | 16 | TRBD1 | . | TGCGCCAGCAGCCAATCGACAGGGTTCCGGGGTCAGCCCCAGCATTTT | CASSQSTGFRGQPQHF